The subject of this entry is one T cell receptor beta chain. Produced via immunoSEQ multiplex PCR; TCRdb's table is partial and in-frame only. Found here are approximately 190,000 clones, 80% to 90% of them singletons; the top ten hold around 15%. The sample comes from a study of blood T cell repertoires in COVID-19. Trimming took 6 bases from V and 0 from J; bases not matched to a gene: 15. Germline assignment: CDR1 LNHDA and CDR2 SQIVND (reference sequence). This CDR3 region has 19 residues. The sample taken for sequencing was peripheral blood. This sequence joins TRBV19 and TRBJ2-4; 9 nucleotides agree with TRBD1. This clonotype was sampled from a man aged 30 to 39 with active or convalescent COVID-19. CDR3 nucleotide sequence: TGTGCCAGTAGGACCCGGGACAGGGACTACTTGGGAGCCAAAAACATTCAGTACTTC. This encodes CASRTRDRDYLGAKNIQYF.